This record looks at one T cell receptor (beta chain) sequence and its context. Its antigen is still unknown. The data originate from a study of OX40 agonist ivuxolimab in advanced cancers. Findings and caveats of the study: Some of the nonresponding patients also showed low levels of normalized T-cell clonal expansion.

Repertoires were generated with immunoSEQ multiplex PCR, while TCRdb's copy carries only in-frame clones and drops some. The sample lists around 69,000 clones, 70% to 90% seen once, with around 3% in the top ten. V dropped 3 bases and J dropped 5; count of bases not matched to a gene: 3. The CDR3 length is 15 residues. From germline, CDR1 is ENHRY and CDR2 SYGVKD. This material consisted of CD4+ or CD8+ T cells sorted from blood, taken in a trial of the OX40 agonist ivuxolimab. V gene TRBV10-3 combines with J gene TRBJ2-3; 12 nucleotides match TRBD2. The receptor was derived from an adult with an advanced solid tumor such as melanoma, head and neck, liver or kidney cancer. The CDR3 spells CAISDSTSGGDTQYF. The DNA of the CDR3 is TGTGCCATCAGTGACTCGACTAGCGGGGGAGATACGCAGTATTTT.